Shown below are 12 T cell receptor beta chains from a single sample sequenced in a study of blood T cells in healthy people across ages (dated by TCRdb to between 2015 and 2016). The library was obtained by 5' RACE. Sequenced using an Illumina HiSeq 2500. A second PCR of about 6 to 11 cycles was performed with a sample-barcoded 5' primer and a J-beta primer mix. TCRdb passed the public sequencing reads through fastp at Q25 and MiXCR, retaining productive beta sequences. Rows with a matching CDR3 protein are joined into one entry that keeps the most common DNA and genes. Counted in this sample were about 540,000 distinct CDR3 sequences; more than 20% of them appeared once. The top ten hold approximately 8.7% of the sample. These data also featured in a second study, about T cells of mothers and their children.

Sequences were obtained from blood. All receptors derive from a boy between 5 and 17 years old in good health.

The rearrangement joins TRBV28 to TRBJ2-1, with 8 bases aligning to TRBD2. V shed 7 bases and J 0 bases; nucleotides not matched to a gene: 11. CDR1 is MDHEN, CDR2 SYDVKM, per germline. The CDR3 has 17 residues. As DNA, the CDR3 is TGTGCCAGCAACCTCCCTAGCGGGCCGAGCTCCTACAATGAGCAGTTCTTC. As protein: CASNLPSGPSSYNEQFF.

The chain uses TRBV6-2 or TRBV6-3 and TRBJ2-1; D is undetermined. Germline V gives CDR1 MNHEY, CDR2 SVGEGT. The V end lost 7 bases, the J end lost 0 bases, and 10 bases lay between the germline ends. The CDR3 sequence is 14 residues long. CDR3 nucleotide sequence: TGTGCCAGCACCCAGGTCAGCTCCTACAATGAGCAGTTCTTC. It codes for CASTQVSSYNEQFF.

The chain is built from TRBV29-1 and TRBJ2-1, with D perhaps TRBD2 (7 bases). From germline, CDR1 is SQVTM and CDR2 ANQGSEA. Trimming took off 8 bases at V and 11 bases at J, with 19 bases between the two ends. The length of the CDR3 is 12 residues. The CDR3 coding sequence is TGCAGCACGCGAACGGGGGGCGACAAGCAGTTCTTC. Its translation is CSTRTGGDKQFF.

The chain couples TRBV3-1 to TRBJ1-4; D gene uncertain. CDR1 is LGHDT and CDR2 is YNNKEL in the germline V gene (reference sequence). The CDR3 consists of 13 residues. Trimming left V 4 bases short and J 6 bases short, with 9 bases between. The CDR3 sequence is CASSLSFDEKLFF. The CDR3 DNA sequence: TGTGCCAGCAGCCTTAGTTTTGATGAAAAACTGTTTTTT.

In this sample, this clonotype turned up a few times. A much bigger clone sits one base away, suggesting this may be a read error. The chain joins TRBV21-1 to TRBJ2-3; TRBD1, the table's D call, was not compared with the DNA. TRBV21-1 is designated a pseudogene. The CDR3 has 15 amino acids. The CDR3 loop is CASSAQDRGADTQYF. The CDR3 coding sequence is TGTGCCAGCAGCGCCCAGGACAGGGGTGCAGATACGCAGTATTTT.

In its sample, this clonotype was seen a few times. This chain links TRBV2 with TRBJ1-2, with TRBD1 matching over 7 bases. The V segment lost 1 base and the J segment 0 bases; nucleotides outside the gene matches: 5. This CDR3 has 16 amino acids. Germline values: CDR1 SNHLY, CDR2 FYNNEI. CDR3 nucleotide sequence: TGTGCCAGCAGTGAAGACAGGGGTCGAGCTAACTATGGCTACACCTTC. It specifies CASSEDRGRANYGYTF. Drawing the rest from reference TRBV2 and TRBJ1-2, the complete variable domain is EPEVTQTPSHQVTQMGQEVILRCVPISNHLYFYWYRQILGQKVEFLVSFYNNEISEKSEIFDDQFSVERPDGSNFTLKIRSTKLEDSAMYFCASSEDRGRANYGYTFGSGTRLTVV.

The chain combines TRBV14 with TRBJ1-5; weak D call: TRBD1 (5 bases). The CDR3 is 14 residues long. CDR1 is SGHDN, CDR2 FVKESK, per germline. Trimming pared 3 bases from V and 5 bases from J, leaving 11 bases between. CDR3 DNA sequence: TGTGCCAGCAGCCATAGGGGAACTCATCAGCCCCAGCATTTT. Translation gives CASSHRGTHQPQHF. Looking up the rest from reference TRBV14 and TRBJ1-5 gives the full variable domain: EAGVTQFPSHSVIEKGQTVTLRCDPISGHDNLYWYRRVMGKEIKFLLHFVKESKQDESGMPNNRFLAERTGGTYSTLKVQPAELEDSGVYFCASSHRGTHQPQHFGDGTRLSIL.

This clonotype was seen only once. The J gene is TRBJ1-1, the V gene TRBV29-1; a weak D match, TRBD1 (5 bases). The V gene lost 7 bases and the J gene lost 2 bases, with 23 bases spanning the gap. The CDR3 consists of 16 residues. The germline gives CDR1 SQVTM, CDR2 ANQGSEA. CDR3 sequence: CSGHPGHTEGNTEAFF. CDR3 DNA sequence: TGCAGCGGTCATCCAGGGCACACAGAGGGTAACACTGAAGCTTTCTTT. Together with reference TRBV29-1 and TRBJ1-1, the CDR3 gives the full variable domain: SAVISQKPSRDICQRGTSLTIQCQVDSQVTMMFWYRQQPGQSLTLIATANQGSEATYESGFVIDKFPISRPNLTFSTLTVSNMSPEDSSIYLCSGHPGHTEGNTEAFFGQGTRLTVV.

This clonotype appeared once. J is TRBJ2-1 and V is TRBV4-2; tentative D call: TRBD2 (5 bases). The DNA end lines up better with TRBJ2-5; the J call may be wrong. Germline V gene lookup returns CDR1 LGHNA and CDR2 YNFKEQ. The CDR3 length is 15 residues. CDR3 protein: CASSLGGSGRETQYF. The DNA of the CDR3 is TGTGCCAGCAGCTTAGGTGGGAGCGGTAGGGAGACCCAGTACTTC.

This clonotype turned up a few times. The chain carries TRBV5-1 and TRBJ2-5, with D unresolved. The J call may not be correct, given that the DNA end is closer to TRBJ2-7. CDR3 length: 12 residues. CDR1 and CDR2 (germline): SGHRS, YFSETQ. The CDR3, as DNA: TGCGCCAGCAGCCCCCGACCCGGCGAGCAGTACTTC. It translates to CASSPRPGEQYF.

This chain joins TRBV27 and TRBJ1-4; TRBD1 matches at 11 bases. CDR3 length: 17 residues. The trim removed 6 bases at V and 7 bases at J, leaving 13 bases unmatched. CDR1 is MNHEY, CDR2 SMNVEV, per germline (reference sequence). As DNA, the CDR3 is TGTGCCAGCAGAAACTTAGGGGGGACAGGGGGTCCTGAAAAACTGTTTTTT. Its translation: CASRNLGGTGGPEKLFF.

The V and J genes are TRBV29-1 and TRBJ1-2; unclear D gene. This CDR3 contains 10 residues. The V and J ends lost 3 bases and 6 bases respectively, with 5 bases between them. Germline V CDR1 and CDR2: SQVTM, ANQGSEA. CDR3 region: CSVEANGYTF. The DNA of the CDR3 is TGCAGCGTTGAGGCGAATGGCTACACCTTC. Combining the CDR3 with reference TRBV29-1 and TRBJ1-2 gives the whole variable domain SAVISQKPSRDICQRGTSLTIQCQVDSQVTMMFWYRQQPGQSLTLIATANQGSEATYESGFVIDKFPISRPNLTFSTLTVSNMSPEDSSIYLCSVEANGYTFGSGTRLTVV.